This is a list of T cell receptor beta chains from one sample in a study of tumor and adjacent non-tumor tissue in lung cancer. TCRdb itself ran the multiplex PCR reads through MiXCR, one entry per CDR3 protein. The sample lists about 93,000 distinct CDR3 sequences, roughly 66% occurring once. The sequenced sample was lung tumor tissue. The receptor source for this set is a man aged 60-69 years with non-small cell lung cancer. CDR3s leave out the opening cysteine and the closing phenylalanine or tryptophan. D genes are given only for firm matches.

CDR3aa: ASSSGLAKPKAKDIQY
v_gene: TRBV12-3/TRBV12-4
d_gene: TRBD2
j_gene: TRBJ2-4

CDR3aa: ASGLHFGSYEQY
v_gene: TRBV12-3/TRBV12-4
d_gene: .
j_gene: TRBJ2-7

CDR3aa: ASSQGANGNYEQY
v_gene: TRBV4-2
d_gene: .
j_gene: TRBJ2-7

CDR3aa: SATKAEDEDTQY
v_gene: TRBV20-1
d_gene: .
j_gene: TRBJ2-5

CDR3aa: ASRQVAHGLAGGVGEQF
v_gene: TRBV4-1
d_gene: TRBD2
j_gene: TRBJ2-1

CDR3aa: ASSTRLPGANALT
v_gene: TRBV11-1
d_gene: .
j_gene: TRBJ2-6

CDR3aa: ASSIKGLYNEQF
v_gene: TRBV4-3
d_gene: .
j_gene: TRBJ2-1

CDR3aa: ASSYMGSNQPQH
v_gene: TRBV2
d_gene: .
j_gene: TRBJ1-5

CDR3aa: ASGLYRSETQY
v_gene: TRBV7-2
d_gene: .
j_gene: TRBJ2-5

CDR3aa: ASSSRGGQPQH
v_gene: TRBV12-3/TRBV12-4
d_gene: TRBD1
j_gene: TRBJ1-5

CDR3aa: AGSLTRQEFKQL
v_gene: TRBV6-8
d_gene: .
j_gene: TRBJ2-1

CDR3aa: ASSQRGQGGYYEQY
v_gene: TRBV4-2
d_gene: TRBD1
j_gene: TRBJ2-7

CDR3aa: ASDAGGQPQH
v_gene: TRBV28
d_gene: TRBD1
j_gene: TRBJ1-5

CDR3aa: SIGRGRGTQY
v_gene: TRBV29-1
d_gene: .
j_gene: TRBJ2-3

CDR3aa: ASSLDAGDHEQY
v_gene: TRBV5-5
d_gene: .
j_gene: TRBJ2-7

CDR3aa: SAVEGLASYEQY
v_gene: TRBV20-1
d_gene: .
j_gene: TRBJ2-7

CDR3aa: ASSPGSANVLT
v_gene: TRBV6-5
d_gene: .
j_gene: TRBJ2-6

CDR3aa: ASNFEMTGEPF
v_gene: TRBV11-1
d_gene: .
j_gene: TRBJ2-2